These 11 T cell receptor beta chains were sequenced from one sample in a study of T cell repertoires in cytomegalovirus infection. One entry per CDR3 protein, called by TCRdb with MiXCR from the reads. The data hold under 300,000 distinct CDR3 sequences, with 9% to 15% observed a single time. Specimen: PBMCs. The source is a human donor in good health (CMV status not recorded). Some clones in this sample may be carry-over from other donors' samples.

This clonotype was counted only a few times. The rearrangement joins TRBV28 to TRBJ1-5; possible D gene TRBD1, 6 bases. V gave up 9 bases and J gave up 5 bases, with 20 bases separating them. Germline CDR1 reads MDHEN; CDR2 reads SYDVKM. CDR3 size: 15 residues. In nucleotides, the CDR3 is TGTGCCAGTCTCTTGGGGGGGCGCTCAGATCAGCCCCAGCATTTT. It encodes CASLLGGRSDQPQHF.

This clonotype was counted at least ten times. The chain carries TRBV7-2 and TRBJ2-5, with 8 nucleotides matching TRBD2. The CDR3 runs to 14 residues. The germline gives CDR1 SGHTA, CDR2 FQGNSA. Trimming at V came to 3 bases and at J to 5 bases, leaving 5 bases not matched to a gene. CDR3 residues: CASSLGGRWETQYF. The CDR3, as DNA: TGTGCCAGCAGCTTGGGCGGGAGGTGGGAGACCCAGTACTTC.

The table lists this clonotype with many counts. The chain combines TRBV6-2 or TRBV6-3 with TRBJ2-1; 9 positions agree with TRBD2. Germline V gene lookup returns CDR1 MNHEY and CDR2 SVGEGT. The CDR3 consists of 16 residues. V gave up 6 bases and J gave up 4 bases; unmatched junction bases: 10. CDR3 sequence: CASSTSRAGGYNEQFF. CDR3 DNA sequence: TGTGCCAGCAGCACCTCCCGCGCGGGAGGGTACAATGAGCAGTTCTTC.

Here the CDR3 DNA reads TGTGCCAGCGGGGGCCCGCGGGGGAGCTACACCTTC. Its translation: CASGGPRGSYTF. The chain is built from TRBV28 and TRBJ1-2; possibly TRBD1 for D (6 bases). The V gene's germline CDR1 is MDHEN and CDR2 SYDVKM. This CDR3 region has 12 residues. With 8 bases removed from V and 9 bases from J, the gap between germline ends came to 16 bases.

A few counts support this clonotype. This chain links TRBV19 with TRBJ2-7; a possible D gene is TRBD1 (5 bases). Looked up from germline, CDR1 is LNHDA and CDR2 is SQIVND (reference sequence). This CDR3 is built from 13 residues. Trimming shortened V by 5 bases and J by 5 bases, and 13 bases separated the two germline ends. CDR3 in DNA: TGTGCCAGTAGTCCCGACAGTGTAAACGAGCAGTACTTC. It yields the protein CASSPDSVNEQYF. Full variable domain (remainder filled in from reference TRBV19 and TRBJ2-7): DGGITQSPKYLFRKEGQNVTLSCEQNLNHDAMYWYRQDPGQGLRLIYYSQIVNDFQKGDIAEGYSVSREKKESFPLTVTSAQKNPTAFYLCASSPDSVNEQYFGPGTRLTVT.

This clonotype occurred a few times. The V and J genes are TRBV28 and TRBJ2-2; perhaps TRBD2 as D (5 bases). This CDR3 is built from 15 residues. The germline V gene has CDR1 MDHEN and CDR2 SYDVKM. Trimming pared 5 bases from V and 7 bases from J, leaving 17 bases between. The CDR3 protein is CASSGYAEGYGELFF. As DNA, the CDR3 is TGTGCCAGCAGTGGGTACGCTGAGGGCTACGGGGAGCTGTTTTTT.

This chain connects TRBV4-3 to TRBJ2-7; D gene ambiguous. CDR1 is LGHNA and CDR2 is YSLEER in the germline V gene. The CDR3 is made up of 13 amino acids. Trimming removed 1 base from V and 3 bases from J, with 7 bases in between. CDR3 bases: TGCGCCAGCAGCCAAGGACTGAACTACGAGCAGTACTTC. This gives the protein CASSQGLNYEQYF.

This clonotype has only a few counts. The rearrangement links TRBV24-1 to TRBJ2-5, with D unclear. CDR3 size: 15 residues. Germline-derived CDR1 and CDR2 are KGHDR and SFDVKD. With 2 bases removed from V and 5 bases from J, the gap between germline ends came to 14 bases. The CDR3 loop reads CATSDSAVQLETQYF. CDR3 nucleotides: TGTGCCACCAGTGATTCGGCAGTCCAGCTGGAGACCCAGTACTTC.

This clonotype has just a few counts. V is TRBV5-4 and J is TRBJ1-2; 8 positions match TRBD1. In germline, CDR1 is SGHNT, CDR2 YYREEE (reference sequence). J gave up 1 base and V 4 bases, and 6 bases lay outside the gene matches. The length of the CDR3 is 15 residues. The CDR3 region is CASSKGTGVNYGYTF. CDR3 coding DNA: TGTGCCAGCAGCAAGGGGACAGGTGTTAACTATGGCTACACCTTC.

The chain recombines TRBV29-1 with TRBJ1-1; weak D call: TRBD1 (6 bases). V was clipped by 7 bases and J by 6 bases, with 12 bases between them. The CDR3 consists of 11 residues. Germline values: CDR1 SQVTM, CDR2 ANQGSEA. The CDR3, as DNA: TGCAGCGGCGAGGGGGGCTCTGAAGCTTTCTTT. Translated: CSGEGGSEAFF.

This rearrangement joins TRBV7-9 to TRBJ2-1, with D tentatively TRBD2 (6 bases). The CDR3 contains 13 residues. Deletions cut 5 bases from V and 5 bases from J, with 10 bases between. Germline assignment: CDR1 SEHNR and CDR2 FQNEAQ (reference sequence). The CDR3 DNA follows: TGTGCCAGCAGCCGGGGACTTGACAATGAGCAGTTCTTC. Translated: CASSRGLDNEQFF.